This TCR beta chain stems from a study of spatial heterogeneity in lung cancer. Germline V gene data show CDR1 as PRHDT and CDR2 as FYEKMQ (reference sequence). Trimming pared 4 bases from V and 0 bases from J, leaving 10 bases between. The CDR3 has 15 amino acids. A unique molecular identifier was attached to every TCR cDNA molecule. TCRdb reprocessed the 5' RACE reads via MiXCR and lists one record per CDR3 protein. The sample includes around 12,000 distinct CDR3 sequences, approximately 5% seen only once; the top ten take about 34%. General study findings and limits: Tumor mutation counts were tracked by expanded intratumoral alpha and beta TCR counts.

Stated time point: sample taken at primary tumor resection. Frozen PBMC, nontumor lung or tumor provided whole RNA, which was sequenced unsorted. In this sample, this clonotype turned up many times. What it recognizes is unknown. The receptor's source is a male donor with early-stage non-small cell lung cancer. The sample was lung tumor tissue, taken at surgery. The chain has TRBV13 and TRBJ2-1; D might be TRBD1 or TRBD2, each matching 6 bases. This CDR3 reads CASSSRGASYNEQFF. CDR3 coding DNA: TGTGCCAGCAGCTCAAGGGGGGCCTCCTACAATGAGCAGTTCTTC.